The 18 T cell receptor beta chains given below trace back to one sample, sequenced in a study of low-dose radiotherapy and immunotherapy resistance in tumors. TRAV- and TRBV-specific primers, spanning alpha and beta chains, primed first-strand cDNA. The TCRs were subjected to amplification over 20 PCR cycles employing a constant-region primer in conjunction with a V-primer adapter. TCRdb ran MiXCR on the reads and lists one entry per CDR3 protein. The sample has 31,000 or so distinct CDR3 sequences; under 55% are singletons. Time point: after trial treatment. Described treatment: LDRT plus nivolumab, ipilimumab, low-dose cyclophosphamide and aspirin (RACIN trial). The starting material was PBMCs, obtained after low-dose radiotherapy plus immunotherapy. These receptors were collected from a male donor with gallbladder cancer.

The J gene is TRBJ2-7, the V gene TRBV6-5; TRBD1 aligns across 7 bases. CDR1 and CDR2 (germline): MNHEY, SVGAGI. The CDR3 totals 13 residues. The ends lost 6 bases at V and 3 bases at J; junction bases unmatched: 5. This CDR3 is CASSRQGNYEQYF. For the CDR3, the DNA is TGTGCCAGCAGCCGACAGGGAAACTACGAGCAGTACTTC.

This clonotype has a handful of counts. A read error is the likely source, as a far larger clone sits one nucleotide away. The chain employs TRBV6-1 and TRBJ2-5; TRBD2 agrees at 10 bases. With 6 bases clipped from V and 11 bases from J, the junction kept 15 bases outside the gene matches. From germline, CDR1 is MNHNS and CDR2 SASEGT. This CDR3 has 15 amino acids. CDR3 bases: TGTGCCAGCAGATTAGCGGGAGGTTCCTACAATGAGCAGTACTTC. As protein: CASRLAGGSYNEQYF.

This clonotype was found a few times. Since a far larger clone is one base different, this is likely a read error. The CDR3 loop reads CASSLGPVATNEQYF. The CDR3 DNA is TGTGCCAGCAGTTTAGGCCCAGTGGCCACTAATGAGCAGTACTTC. V is TRBV12-3 or TRBV12-4 and J is TRBJ2-5, with D uncertain. This CDR3 region has 15 residues. V lost 1 base and J 11 bases, leaving 20 bases between the germline ends.

On this clonotype: This likely reflects a read error, since a far larger clone is one base away. J is TRBJ2-1 and V is TRBV7-9, with 7 bases identical to TRBD2. Unmatched junction bases numbered 10, after V lost 4 bases and J lost 10 bases. This CDR3 is 14 amino acids long. The V gene's germline CDR1 is SEHNR and CDR2 FQNEAQ (reference sequence). In nucleotides, the CDR3 is TGTGCCAGCAGCTCCCACGGGGGGTCAGGGGAGCAGTTCTTC. Protein sequence: CASSSHGGSGEQFF.

The rearrangement uses TRBV20-1 and TRBJ1-3; 8 bases map to TRBD1. In germline, CDR1 is DFQATT, CDR2 SNEGSKA (reference sequence). The CDR3 runs to 11 residues. With 5 bases clipped from V and 10 bases from J, the junction kept 4 bases outside the gene matches. The CDR3 bases are TGCAGTGCTCGCGGACAGGGAACCATATATTTT. This sequence encodes CSARGQGTIYF.

A remark on this clonotype: The DNA is omitted, as the CDR3 cannot be located on it reliably, and the CDR3 follows TCRdb's listing. This rearrangement joins TRBV5-1 to TRBJ2-5; the table assigns TRBD2, which was not confirmed against the DNA. Germline loops: CDR1 SGHRS, CDR2 YFSETQ. The CDR3 comprises 23 residues, both ends counted. The CDR3 protein is CASTNQTSMYLCASSPSGRTQYF.

Only a few counts were recorded for this clonotype. This chain uses TRBV29-1 with TRBJ1-4, with D possibly TRBD1 on 5 matching bases. Trimming stripped 6 bases from V and 5 bases from J, with 13 bases between. The CDR3 is 13 amino acids. CDR1 SQVTM and CDR2 ANQGSEA come from the germline V gene. The CDR3 DNA reads TGCAGCGTCTCACCGGGACGAAATGAAAAACTGTTTTTT. Its translation: CSVSPGRNEKLFF.

This clonotype was seen many times. V gene TRBV12-3 or TRBV12-4 combines with J gene TRBJ2-6; no firm D call. This CDR3 is built from 15 residues. Trimming cost V 3 bases and J 2 bases, with 8 bases left between them. The CDR3 DNA follows: TGTGCCAGCAGTTTGGCAGTAACTGGGGCCAACGTCCTGACTTTC. Protein product: CASSLAVTGANVLTF.

The sample holds a few counts of this clonotype. V and J are TRBV6-1 and TRBJ2-2, with D perhaps matching TRBD2 (6 bases). This CDR3 comprises 15 residues. Trimming removed 4 bases from V and 9 bases from J, with 18 bases in between. CDR1 is MNHNS, CDR2 SASEGT, per germline. CDR3 sequence reads: CASSGAGSIGRELFF. For the CDR3, the DNA is TGTGCCAGCAGTGGGGCGGGATCCATAGGAAGGGAGCTGTTTTTT.

By its share, this clonotype is medium-sized (0.01 to 0.1%). The V gene is TRBV7-4, the J gene TRBJ1-5; D remains unclear. Trimming left V 6 bases short and J 3 bases short, with 6 bases between. The CDR3 sequence is 12 residues long. CDR1 and CDR2 (germline): SGHVT, SQSDAQ. CDR3 protein: CASSGNNQPQHF. CDR3 bases: TGTGCCAGCAGTGGGAACAATCAGCCCCAGCATTTT. Complete variable domain (other parts from reference TRBV7-4 and TRBJ1-5): GAGVSQSPRYKVAKRGRDVALRCDSISGHVTLYWYRQTLGQGSEVLTYSQSDAQRDKSGRPSGRFSAERPERSVSTLKIQRTEQGDSAVYLCASSGNNQPQHFGDGTRLSIL.

In this sample, this clonotype turned up many times. The rearrangement uses TRBV6-2 or TRBV6-3 and TRBJ2-2; a weak D match, TRBD1 (5 bases). In germline, CDR1 is MNHEY, CDR2 SVGEGT. Trimming removed 3 bases from V and 6 bases from J, with 8 bases in between. CDR3 length equals 13 residues. In DNA, the CDR3 is TGTGCCAGCAGTTATCTGGGGCCCGGGGAGCTGTTTTTT. Amino acid sequence: CASSYLGPGELFF.

Turning to this clonotype: A read error is the likely source, as a far larger clone sits one nucleotide away. The chain couples TRBV28 to TRBJ1-5; TRBD1 matches at 12 bases. The ends lost 5 bases at V and 5 bases at J; junction bases unmatched: 4. Germline CDR1 and CDR2: MDHEN and SYDVKM. CDR3 length: 15 amino acids. CDR3 protein: CASSPGTGGYQPQHF. For the CDR3, the DNA is TGTGCCAGCAGTCCCGGGACAGGGGGCTATCAGCCCCAGCATTTT.

The rearrangement uses TRBV12-3 or TRBV12-4 and TRBJ2-1; 8 bases are shared with TRBD2. V dropped 6 bases and J dropped 9; count of bases not matched to a gene: 13. The CDR3 is 15 amino acids. The CDR3 reads CASRIREGRSVEQFF. The CDR3 DNA follows: TGTGCCAGCAGAATTCGGGAGGGCCGCTCTGTTGAGCAGTTCTTC.

This clonotype was detected ten times or more. The V gene is TRBV7-8, the J gene TRBJ2-2, with D maybe TRBD2 (6 bases). CDR3 length equals 16 residues. CDR1 and CDR2 (germline): SGHVS, FQNEAQ. The V gene lost 6 bases and the J gene lost 5 bases, with 19 bases spanning the gap. The CDR3 nucleotides are TGTGCCAGCAGAGAGTGGGGCGGGGCGGGAACCGGGGAGCTGTTTTTT. Translated: CASREWGGAGTGELFF.

The CDR3: CASSMGLAGVDEQFF. The CDR3 DNA reads as TGCGCCAGCAGCATGGGACTAGCGGGAGTGGATGAGCAGTTCTTC. The chain employs TRBV5-1 and TRBJ2-1; 14 nucleotides agree with TRBD2. This CDR3 has 15 residues. CDR1 is SGHRS, CDR2 YFSETQ, per germline. J was trimmed by 8 bases and V by 4 bases; bases with no gene match: 5.

This clonotype was seen repeatedly, ten times or more. The CDR3 coding sequence is TGTGCCAGCAAGGAAGATACGCAGTATTTT. Translating it yields CASKEDTQYF. The chain recombines TRBV2 with TRBJ2-3; no clear D. Germline CDR1 and CDR2: SNHLY and FYNNEI. V lost 7 bases to trimming and J lost 5 bases, with 4 bases between them. The CDR3 runs to 10 residues.

The chain is built from TRBV20-1 and TRBJ2-1, with 7 bases aligning to TRBD2. The CDR3 covers 14 residues. Germline lookup yields CDR1 DFQATT and CDR2 SNEGSKA (reference sequence). J lost 5 bases, V lost 4 bases, and 8 bases had no gene match. CDR3 loop: CSATRALADNEQFF. The CDR3 nucleotides read TGCAGTGCTACCCGGGCGCTAGCGGACAATGAGCAGTTCTTC.

By sample fraction, this clonotype is medium-sized (0.01 to 0.1%). Its ends do not fully match the called genes, so a read error is possible. V usage is TRBV5-8 and J usage is TRBJ1-5; TRBD1 agrees at 7 bases. CDR1 SGHTS and CDR2 YDEGEE come from the germline V gene. The CDR3 runs 14 residues. The CDR3 is CASSLIGQDQPQHF. In DNA, the CDR3 is TGCGCCAGCAGCTTGATAGGACAGGATCAGCCCCAGCATTTT.